The present TCR beta chain was sequenced within a study of siplizumab effects on memory and regulatory T cells. Germline values: CDR1 SEHNR, CDR2 FQNEAQ (reference sequence). V lost 4 bases, J lost 4 bases, and 3 bases stayed unmatched. The CDR3 has 14 amino acids. Study results and caveats: Apparently key alloresponse contributors, naive T cells also seemed more diverse than memory cells. Assignment to unstimulated subsets succeeded for only a minor fraction of the alloreactive clones. In siplizumab cultures, the suppressive function of proliferating Tregs remained unconfirmed. The authors could not assign a naive or memory phenotype to roughly 75-95% of proliferating CD4+ or CD8+ clones.

With regard to this clone: Its antigen is still unknown.

Repertoires were generated with immunoSEQ multiplex PCR, while TCRdb's copy carries only in-frame clones and drops some. The sample carries 80,000 to 95,000 clones, 95% recorded once. The rearrangement uses TRBV7-9 and TRBJ2-5, with 10 bases that match TRBD1. This clonotype was sampled from a human donor in good health. The specimen sequenced was CD8+ T cells sorted from blood. The CDR3 coding sequence is TGTGCCAGCAGCTCCGGACAGGGGGGAGAGACCCAGTACTTC. As protein: CASSSGQGGETQYF.